Sequencing of this T cell receptor beta chain was carried out in a study of cytomegalovirus exposure and HLA in healthy donors. Study results and caveats: Reportedly, TCR beta sequences accurately predicted HLA-A and HLA-B alleles in most subjects.

On this clone itself: Its specificity is unknown.

With 60 Vbeta and 13 Jbeta primers, the PCR was carried out. Generated by immunoSEQ multiplex PCR, the TCRdb table keeps only in-frame clones and is missing some. The sample carries 130,000 or so clones, about 76% recorded once. This CDR3 is built from 13 residues. Germline CDR1 reads MNHNS; CDR2 reads SASEGT. Trimming left V 8 bases short and J 7 bases short, with 18 bases between. This receptor was obtained from a woman aged 40 to 49 in good health and CMV-seronegative. The chain combines TRBV6-1 with TRBJ2-7, with a weak D call TRBD2 (5 bases). Sequencing was carried out using PBMCs. The CDR3 sequence: CASLPSGRQEQYF. The DNA of the CDR3 is TGTGCCAGCCTCCCCAGCGGAAGGCAAGAGCAGTACTTC.